This paragraph reports one TCR beta chain. This CDR3 comprises 17 residues. Trimming cost V 3 bases and J 5 bases; bases outside gene matches: 10. Germline values: CDR1 WSHSY, CDR2 SAAADI. This sample is part of a study of blood T cell repertoires in COVID-19. Across the whole study: Samples came from the United States, Italy and Spain, spanning acute and convalescent COVID-19. PBMCs, B-cell-depleted T cells, or T cells were the source of the cDNA or gDNA that made up the material.

Per the original data handling: Reference gene primers were amplified, and this amplification served to estimate nucleated cell counts. The protocol was immunoSEQ multiplex PCR, while the TCRdb copy is restricted to in-frame clones and leaves out a portion. V, J and clone size reflect that table, while D and trimming were determined from the DNA. The data contain around 20,000 clones, 89% of them singletons. The clonotype was recovered from a human donor with active COVID-19. The donor label of this sample is uncertain. The chain uses TRBV10-2 and TRBJ2-2, with 9 bases fitting TRBD2. The sequenced material came from peripheral blood. CDR3 sequence reads: CASSERASSGKTGELFF. DNA of the CDR3: TGCGCCAGCAGTGAACGGGCGTCTAGCGGGAAAACCGGGGAGCTGTTTTTT.